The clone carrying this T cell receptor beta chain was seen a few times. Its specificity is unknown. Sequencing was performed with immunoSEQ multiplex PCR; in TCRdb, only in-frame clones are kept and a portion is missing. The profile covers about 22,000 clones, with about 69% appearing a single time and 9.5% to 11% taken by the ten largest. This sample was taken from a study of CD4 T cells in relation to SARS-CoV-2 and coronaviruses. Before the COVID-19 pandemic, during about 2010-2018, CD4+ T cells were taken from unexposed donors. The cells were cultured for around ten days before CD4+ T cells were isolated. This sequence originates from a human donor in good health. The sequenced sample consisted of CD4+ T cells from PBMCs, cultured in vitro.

The CDR3 loop is CASSPRLEKLFF. The CDR3 region has the DNA TGTGCCAGCAGCCCGAGGCTGGAAAAACTGTTTTTT. The rearrangement links TRBV5-8 to TRBJ1-4; D is unclear. CDR1 is SGHTS and CDR2 is YDEGEE in the germline V gene. V was pared by 4 bases and J by 8 bases, with 9 bases between. This CDR3 spans 12 amino acids.